Sequencing of this T cell receptor (beta chain) was carried out in a study of chemoradiotherapy in HPV16-positive cancers. Whole-study context: A couple of HPV16-positive patients' cells yielded candidate HPV-specific clones and common motifs.

Study-level findings and limits: Candidate HPV-specific clones and E7-related TCR motifs grew in tumor during treatment.

Method: immunoSEQ multiplex PCR; TCRdb's copy keeps in-frame clones and lacks some. This table holds 30,000 to 50,000 clones, roughly 77% found once. Germline V lookup: CDR1 WNHNN, CDR2 SYGVQD (reference sequence). This CDR3 contains 12 residues. The V and J ends lost 6 bases and 1 base respectively, with 6 bases between them. Remarks on this clone: What it recognizes is unknown.

This clonotype originated in a human donor with HPV-associated anogenital cancer. The material sequenced was blood, taken from a patient who underwent chemoradiotherapy. The chain couples TRBV10-1 to TRBJ1-1; D is undetermined. The CDR3 bases are TGCGCCAGCAGCAACAGGAACACTGAAGCTTTCTTT. It is translated as CASSNRNTEAFF.